Shown below are 13 T cell receptor beta chains from a single sample sequenced in a study of blood T cell repertoires in COVID-19. The table came from immunoSEQ multiplex PCR; TCRdb's copy has only in-frame clones and leaves some out. The sample lists around 80,000 clones, more than 80% occurring once. Sequenced sample: peripheral blood. These receptors originate from a woman of 80 years or more with acute or convalescent COVID-19.

This chain links TRBV7-2 with TRBJ2-2; 8 nucleotides agree with TRBD1. Per the germline V gene, CDR1 is SGHTA and CDR2 is FQGNSA. Losses at the gene ends were 5 bases for V and 4 bases for J; bases not matched to a gene: 6. The CDR3 spans 15 residues. The CDR3 is CASSVGQGGTGELFF. The CDR3 DNA sequence: TGTGCCAGCAGCGTAGGACAGGGTGGCACCGGGGAGCTGTTTTTT.

The genes are TRBV2 and TRBJ2-7; D is possibly TRBD2 (6 bases). Germline loops: CDR1 SNHLY, CDR2 FYNNEI. V lost 8 bases and J lost 3, with 17 bases in between. This CDR3 is built from 14 residues. The CDR3 DNA reads TGTGCCAGCTTGGTACCGGACGGGAGCTACGAGCAGTACTTC. Its translation: CASLVPDGSYEQYF.

This sequence joins TRBV2 and TRBJ1-3; the D is unclear. With 1 base removed from V and 0 bases from J, the gap between germline ends came to 7 bases. CDR3 length: 15 amino acids. Germline V gene lookup returns CDR1 SNHLY and CDR2 FYNNEI. Here the CDR3 DNA reads TGTGCCAGCAGTGAAGTGGGCAGCTCTGGAAACACCATATATTTT. Translating it yields CASSEVGSSGNTIYF.

The V gene is TRBV30, the J gene TRBJ1-5; TRBD1 matches 10 bases. Germline V gives CDR1 GTSNPN, CDR2 SVGIG (reference sequence). The CDR3 has 13 residues. Losses at the gene ends were 5 bases for V and 5 bases for J; bases not matched to a gene: 3. DNA of the CDR3: TGTGCCTGGGACAGGGGGCTCGATCAGCCCCAGCATTTT. Residues: CAWDRGLDQPQHF.

This chain links TRBV6-1 with TRBJ2-7; the D is unclear. The germline CDR1 and CDR2 sequences are MNHNS and SASEGT. Trimming took 1 base from V and 2 from J, leaving 9 bases between them. The CDR3 covers 14 residues. The CDR3 nucleotides read TGTGCCAGCAGTGAAGTGATCGGAGCCTACGAGCAGTACTTC. Amino acids: CASSEVIGAYEQYF.

The chain employs TRBV6-6 and TRBJ1-5; TRBD1 matches 7 bases. The V gene end was trimmed by 4 bases and the J gene end by 4 bases; junction bases not matched to a gene: 4. CDR3 length: 14 residues. Germline lookup yields CDR1 MNHNY and CDR2 SVGAGI (reference sequence). The CDR3 DNA follows: TGTGCCAGCAGTTCCCGACAGGGTAATCAGCCCCAGCATTTT. Residues: CASSSRQGNQPQHF.

V and J are TRBV5-1 and TRBJ2-6; D is uncertain. The CDR3 is 15 residues long. V shed 4 bases and J shed 4 bases, with 12 bases lying between them. Germline V gives CDR1 SGHRS, CDR2 YFSETQ. This chain's CDR3 is CASSALATGANVLTF. DNA of the CDR3: TGCGCCAGCAGCGCCTTGGCGACAGGGGCCAACGTCCTGACTTTC.

The rearrangement joins TRBV18 to TRBJ1-4; 9 positions agree with TRBD1. With 6 bases clipped from V and 2 bases from J, the junction kept 13 bases outside the gene matches. Germline-derived CDR1 and CDR2 are KGHSH and LQKENI. The CDR3 loop spans 18 amino acids. Here the CDR3 DNA reads TGTGCCAGCTCCGCCAGAGGACAGGGGTTAACCACTAATGAAAAACTGTTTTTT. Protein: CASSARGQGLTTNEKLFF.

V usage is TRBV19 and J usage is TRBJ2-2; 9 nucleotides line up with TRBD1. V was clipped by 2 bases and J by 5 bases; unmatched bases: 12. Germline CDR1 reads LNHDA; CDR2 reads SQIVND (reference sequence). The CDR3 extends over 18 amino acids. CDR3 protein: CASSIRVWGQGRTGELFF. The CDR3 DNA reads TGTGCCAGTAGTATAAGGGTCTGGGGACAGGGTCGAACCGGGGAGCTGTTTTTT.

This clone has just a few counts. J is TRBJ1-1 and V is TRBV18; possibly TRBD1 for D (6 bases). This CDR3 spans 12 amino acids. The V and J ends lost 3 bases and 4 bases respectively, with 6 bases between them. Germline V gene data show CDR1 as KGHSH and CDR2 as LQKENI. Written as DNA, the CDR3 is TGTGCCAGCTCACCGGGGGCCACTGAAGCTTTCTTT. Amino acid sequence: CASSPGATEAFF. The variable domain in full, completed from reference TRBV18 and TRBJ1-1, reads NAGVMQNPRHLVRRRGQEARLRCSPMKGHSHVYWYRQLPEEGLKFMVYLQKENIIDESGMPKERFSAEFPKEGPSILRIQQVVRGDSAAYFCASSPGATEAFFGQGTRLTVV.

The J gene is TRBJ2-4, the V gene TRBV6-5; possible D gene TRBD1, 6 bases. Trimming took off 1 base at V and 15 bases at J, with 16 bases between the two ends. Germline V gene sequence: CDR1 MNHEY, CDR2 SVGAGI. The CDR3 loop spans 13 amino acids. For the CDR3, the DNA is TGTGCCAGCAGTTACTTACAGGGTGGGAGTTCGTACTTC. Amino acid sequence: CASSYLQGGSSYF.

The V and J genes are TRBV7-9 and TRBJ2-1; D may be TRBD1 (6 bases). The CDR3 has 12 amino acids. V was trimmed by 4 bases and J by 5 bases, leaving 6 bases between them. Germline CDR1 is SEHNR and CDR2 is FQNEAQ (reference sequence). CDR3 DNA: TGTGCCAGCAGCTCAGGGGACAATGAGCAGTTCTTC. This encodes CASSSGDNEQFF. Variable domain in full (rest from reference TRBV7-9 and TRBJ2-1): DTGVSQNPRHKITKRGQNVTFRCDPISEHNRLYWYRQTLGQGPEFLTYFQNEAQLEKSRLLSDRFSAERPKGSFSTLEIQRTEQGDSAMYLCASSSGDNEQFFGPGTRLTVL.

V and J are TRBV7-9 and TRBJ2-7; 8 bases line up with TRBD1. There are 15 residues in the CDR3. V shed 1 base, J shed 2 bases, and the junction held 4 bases outside the gene matches. Germline assignment: CDR1 SEHNR and CDR2 FQNEAQ (reference sequence). The CDR3 is CASSLEGQATYEQYF. The CDR3 coding sequence is TGTGCCAGCAGCTTAGAGGGACAGGCGACCTACGAGCAGTACTTC. Based on the CDR3 plus reference TRBV7-9 and TRBJ2-7, the full variable domain is DTGVSQNPRHKITKRGQNVTFRCDPISEHNRLYWYRQTLGQGPEFLTYFQNEAQLEKSRLLSDRFSAERPKGSFSTLEIQRTEQGDSAMYLCASSLEGQATYEQYFGPGTRLTVT.